This T cell receptor (beta chain) was obtained from a study of control samples from healthy donors and cancer patients. Profiling relied on immunoSEQ multiplex PCR, and the TCRdb table lists in-frame clones only, not all of them. The sample yields about 160,000 clones, roughly 90% seen once. The CDR3 consists of 14 residues. Germline lookup yields CDR1 MGHRA and CDR2 YSYEKL. The V end was cut by 1 base, the J end by 5 bases, with 10 bases between. Sequencing input: blood. The J gene is TRBJ2-3, the V gene TRBV4-1; D possibly corresponds to TRBD2 (5 bases). The sequence was collected from a man aged 25 to 40 in good health. CDR3 protein: CASSQGRGGDTQYF. The CDR3 bases are TGCGCCAGCAGCCAAGGGCGAGGAGGAGATACGCAGTATTTT.